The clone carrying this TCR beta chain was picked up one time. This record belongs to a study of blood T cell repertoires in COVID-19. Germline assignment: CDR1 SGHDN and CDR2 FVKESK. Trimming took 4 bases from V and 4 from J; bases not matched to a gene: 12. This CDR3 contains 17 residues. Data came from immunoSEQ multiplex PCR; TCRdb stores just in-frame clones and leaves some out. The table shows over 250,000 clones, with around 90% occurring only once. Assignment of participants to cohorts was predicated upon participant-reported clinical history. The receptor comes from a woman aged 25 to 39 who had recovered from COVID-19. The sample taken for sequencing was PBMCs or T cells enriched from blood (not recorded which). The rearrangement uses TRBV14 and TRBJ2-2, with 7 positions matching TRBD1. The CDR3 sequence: CASSPGVRDSPTGELFF. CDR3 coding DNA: TGTGCCAGCAGCCCAGGGGTCCGGGACAGTCCCACCGGGGAGCTGTTTTTT. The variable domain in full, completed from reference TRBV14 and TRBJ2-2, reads EAGVTQFPSHSVIEKGQTVTLRCDPISGHDNLYWYRRVMGKEIKFLLHFVKESKQDESGMPNNRFLAERTGGTYSTLKVQPAELEDSGVYFCASSPGVRDSPTGELFFGEGSRLTVL.